These 10 T cell receptor beta chains came from one sample sequenced in a study of tumor-infiltrating lymphocytes in primary liver carcinoma. With around 500 ng total RNA as template and a constant-region primer, TCR beta cDNA was made. Generation of the TCR beta libraries relied on three nested multiplex PCR rounds using slightly modified ARM-PCR. The first two PCR rounds used TRBV1-TRBV30 primers with a Cbeta primer, 10 cycles each. TCRdb recomputed calls from the multiplex PCR reads with MiXCR, one row per CDR3 protein. Found here are about 330,000 distinct CDR3 sequences, less than 75% of them singletons; the top ten hold about 6.3%. Germline DNA was also extracted, and blood RNA was taken from unsorted whole blood. The sample consisted of peripheral blood. The receptors were gathered from a middle-aged man with primary liver carcinoma and hepatitis B virus infection.

There are a few counts of this clonotype. V and J are TRBV6-1 and TRBJ1-2; no definite D call. The CDR3 length is 14 residues. Trimming cost V 7 bases and J 2 bases, with 14 bases left between them. The germline CDR1 and CDR2 sequences are MNHNS and SASEGT. The CDR3 nucleotides are TGTGCCAGCAAGGTCTCACAAGGGAACTATGGCTACACCTTC. The encoded protein is CASKVSQGNYGYTF.

On this clonotype itself: The junction and the germline gene differ at one end; a read error may be behind it. The chain couples TRBV28 to TRBJ2-3, with D perhaps assigned TRBD1 or TRBD2 (5 bases each). The CDR3 is made up of 13 amino acids. Germline V gene data show CDR1 as MDHEN and CDR2 as SYDVKM. The CDR3 sequence: CPSSGDGLRTQYF. CDR3 bases: TGTCCCAGCAGTGGGGACGGGTTGAGAACGCAGTATTTT.

On this clonotype itself: A clone one base away is much larger, so this may be a read error. V and J are TRBV6-5 and TRBJ1-1; TRBD1 matches at 8 bases. The CDR3 runs 17 residues. Germline V gene sequence: CDR1 MNHEY, CDR2 SVGAGI. After removal of 0 bases from V and 4 bases from J, the junction contained 10 bases not matched to a gene. CDR3 sequence (DNA): TGTGCCAGCAGTTACTCGTGGACAGGGCCTCCCGGCACTGAAGCTTTCTTT. Its translation: CASSYSWTGPPGTEAFF.

A remark on this clonotype: The CDR3 does not end in the conserved phenylalanine or tryptophan, so this is likely a read error. This chain uses TRBV7-9 with TRBJ1-2, with D tentatively TRBD1 (5 bases). CDR1 is SEHNR and CDR2 is FQNEAQ in the germline V gene (reference sequence). V lost 5 bases to trimming and J lost 5 bases, with 21 bases between them. The CDR3 covers 16 residues. The CDR3, as DNA: TGTGCCAGCAGCCCTGGAGGGGTGGCATACCCGTATGGCTACACCTCC. It yields the protein CASSPGGVAYPYGYTS.

This clonotype was counted between two and nine times. The chain combines TRBV24-1 with TRBJ2-1; 7 positions match TRBD2. The V segment lost 6 bases and the J segment 1 base; nucleotides outside the gene matches: 5. In germline, CDR1 is KGHDR, CDR2 SFDVKD. This CDR3 region has 15 residues. CDR3 in amino acids: CATSHPGGSYNEQFF. For the CDR3, the DNA is TGTGCCACCAGTCATCCGGGAGGTTCCTACAATGAGCAGTTCTTC.

This clonotype was counted many times. The gene calls are TRBV29-1 and TRBJ2-7; tentative D call: TRBD2 (7 bases). From germline, CDR1 is SQVTM and CDR2 ANQGSEA. The V gene lost 6 bases and the J gene lost 6 bases, with 18 bases spanning the gap. CDR3 size: 13 residues. In DNA form, the CDR3 reads TGCAGCGTGGGGGGGACAATTGGTGGCGAGCAGTACTTC. Its translation: CSVGGTIGGEQYF.

About this clonotype: A read error may be the cause here, since a much bigger clone is one base away. This rearrangement joins TRBV6-5 to TRBJ1-3; possibly TRBD1 for D (5 bases). The V end was cut by 6 bases, the J end by 3 bases, with 12 bases between. Per the germline V gene, CDR1 is MNHEY and CDR2 is SVGAGI. The CDR3 spans 14 residues. The CDR3 region has the DNA TGTGCCAGCAGAAAATTAGGGGTTGGAAACACCATATATTTT. Protein: CASRKLGVGNTIYF.

With respect to this clonotype: Given a much more abundant clone one base away, this may be a read error. The V gene is TRBV4-3, the J gene TRBJ1-1; maybe TRBD1 (5 bases). This CDR3 has 12 residues. From germline, CDR1 is LGHNA and CDR2 YSLEER. For the CDR3, the DNA is TGTGCCAGCAACAAGGGTGGGACTGCAGCTTTCTTT. Protein product: CASNKGGTAAFF.

A remark on this clonotype: Sequence at one end of the junction differs from germline and may be a read error. The genes are TRBV11-2 and TRBJ2-7; possibly TRBD2 for D (5 bases). The CDR3 sequence is 14 residues long. The germline V gene has CDR1 SGHAT and CDR2 FQNNGV. This CDR3 is CASSLLEDSCKQYF. The DNA of the CDR3 is TGTGCCAGCAGCTTACTCGAGGACTCCTGCAAGCAGTATTTC.

With respect to this clonotype: Sequence at one end of the junction differs from germline and may be a read error. This chain uses TRBV5-4 with TRBJ2-1, with D maybe TRBD1 (6 bases). The CDR3 is 16 residues long. Germline values: CDR1 SGHNT, CDR2 YYREEE (reference sequence). The CDR3, as DNA: TGTGCCAGCAGCTTGGCACTGACAGTGGGGGACAATAAGCAGTTCTTC. This codes for CASSLALTVGDNKQFF.